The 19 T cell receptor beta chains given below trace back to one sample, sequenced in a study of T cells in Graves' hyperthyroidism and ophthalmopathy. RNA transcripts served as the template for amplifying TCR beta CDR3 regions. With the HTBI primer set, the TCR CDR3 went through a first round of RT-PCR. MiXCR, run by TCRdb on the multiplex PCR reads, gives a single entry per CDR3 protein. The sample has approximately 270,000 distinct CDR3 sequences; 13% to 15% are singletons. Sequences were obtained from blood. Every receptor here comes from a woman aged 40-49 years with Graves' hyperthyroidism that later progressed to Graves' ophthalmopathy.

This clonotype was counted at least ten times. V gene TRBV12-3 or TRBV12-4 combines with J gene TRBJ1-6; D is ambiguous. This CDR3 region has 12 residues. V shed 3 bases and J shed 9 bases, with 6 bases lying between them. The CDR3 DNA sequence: TGTGCCAGCAGTTTTAAGGGTTCACCCCTCCACTTT. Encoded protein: CASSFKGSPLHF.

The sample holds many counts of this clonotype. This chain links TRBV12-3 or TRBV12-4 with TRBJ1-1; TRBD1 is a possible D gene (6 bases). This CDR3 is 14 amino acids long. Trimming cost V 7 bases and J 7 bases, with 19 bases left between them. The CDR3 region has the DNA TGTGCCAGCACTCTCAACGTAGGGGGGGATGAAGCTTTCTTT. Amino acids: CASTLNVGGDEAFF.

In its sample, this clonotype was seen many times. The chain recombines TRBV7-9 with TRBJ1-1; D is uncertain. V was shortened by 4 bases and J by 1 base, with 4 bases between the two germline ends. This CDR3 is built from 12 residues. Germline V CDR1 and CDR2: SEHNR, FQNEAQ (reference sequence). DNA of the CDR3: TGTGCCAGCAGCTATCGGAACACTGAAGCTTTCTTT. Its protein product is CASSYRNTEAFF.

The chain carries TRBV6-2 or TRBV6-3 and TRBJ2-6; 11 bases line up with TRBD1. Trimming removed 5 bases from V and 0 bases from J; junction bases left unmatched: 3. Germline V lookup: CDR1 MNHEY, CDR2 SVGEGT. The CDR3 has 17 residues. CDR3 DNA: TGTGCCAGCAGTAGGACAGGGGGCAACTCTGGGGCCAACGTCCTGACTTTC. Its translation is CASSRTGGNSGANVLTF.

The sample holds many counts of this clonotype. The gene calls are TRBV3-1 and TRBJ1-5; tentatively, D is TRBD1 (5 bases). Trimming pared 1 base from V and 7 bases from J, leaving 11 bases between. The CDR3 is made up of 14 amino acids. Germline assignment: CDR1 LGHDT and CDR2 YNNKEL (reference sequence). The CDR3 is CASSQGRGRQPQHF. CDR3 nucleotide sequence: TGTGCCAGCAGCCAAGGGCGGGGACGGCAGCCCCAGCATTTT.

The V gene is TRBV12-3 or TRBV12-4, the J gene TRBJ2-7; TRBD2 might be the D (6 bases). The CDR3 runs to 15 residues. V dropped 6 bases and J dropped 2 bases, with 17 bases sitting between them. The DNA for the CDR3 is TGTGCCAGCAGCTTGGTGTTCGGGAGTCCCTACGAGCAGTACTTC. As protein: CASSLVFGSPYEQYF.

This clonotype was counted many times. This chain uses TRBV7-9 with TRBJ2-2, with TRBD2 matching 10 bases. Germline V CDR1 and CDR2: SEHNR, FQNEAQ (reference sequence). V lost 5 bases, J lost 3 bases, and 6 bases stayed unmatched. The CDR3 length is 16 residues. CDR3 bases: TGTGCCAGCAGCGCCGGGACTAGCGCTTACACCGGGGAGCTGTTTTTT. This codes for CASSAGTSAYTGELFF.

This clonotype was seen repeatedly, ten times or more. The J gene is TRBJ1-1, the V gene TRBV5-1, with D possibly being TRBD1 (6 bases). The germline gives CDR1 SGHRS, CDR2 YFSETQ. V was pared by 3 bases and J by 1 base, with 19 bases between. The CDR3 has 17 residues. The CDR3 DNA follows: TGCGCCAGCAGCTGGGAAACAGGGACTGGAGGGAACACTGAAGCTTTCTTT. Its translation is CASSWETGTGGNTEAFF.

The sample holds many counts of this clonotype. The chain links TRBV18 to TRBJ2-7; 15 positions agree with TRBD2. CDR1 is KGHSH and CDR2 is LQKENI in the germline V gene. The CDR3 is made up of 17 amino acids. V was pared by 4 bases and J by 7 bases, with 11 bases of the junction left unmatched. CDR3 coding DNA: TGTGCCAGCTCACTCCGGACTAGCGGGAGGGCCTTGGAAGAGCAGTACTTC. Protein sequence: CASSLRTSGRALEEQYF.

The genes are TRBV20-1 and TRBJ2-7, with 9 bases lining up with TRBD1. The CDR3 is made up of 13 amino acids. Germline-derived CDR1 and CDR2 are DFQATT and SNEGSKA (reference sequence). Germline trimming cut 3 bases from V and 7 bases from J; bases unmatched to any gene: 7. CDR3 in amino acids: CSASRDRAKEQYF. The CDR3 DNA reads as TGCAGTGCTAGTCGGGACAGGGCTAAAGAGCAGTACTTC.

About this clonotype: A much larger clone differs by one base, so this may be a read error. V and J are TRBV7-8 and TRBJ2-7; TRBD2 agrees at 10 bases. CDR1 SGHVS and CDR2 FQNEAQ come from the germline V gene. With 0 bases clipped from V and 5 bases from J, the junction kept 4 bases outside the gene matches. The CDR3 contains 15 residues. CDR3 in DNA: TGTGCCAGCAGCTTAGCCGGGACTAGCGCCCACGAGCAGTACTTC. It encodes CASSLAGTSAHEQYF.

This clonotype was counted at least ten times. In DNA, the CDR3 is TGTGCCACCAGCTTGGCAGGGGGGTCCTACGAGCAGTACTTC. Translated, it gives CATSLAGGSYEQYF. This chain joins TRBV15 and TRBJ2-7; D perhaps matches TRBD1 (7 bases). The CDR3 sequence is 14 residues long. Trimming took off 5 bases at V and 1 base at J, with 12 bases between the two ends. Germline V gene data show CDR1 as LNHNV and CDR2 as YYDKDF (reference sequence). The entire variable domain, with the rest obtained from reference TRBV15 and TRBJ2-7, is as follows: DAMVIQNPRYQVTQFGKPVTLSCSQTLNHNVMYWYQQKSSQAPKLLFHYYDKDFNNEADTPDNFQSRRPNTSFCFLDIRSPGLGDTAMYLCATSLAGGSYEQYFGPGTRLTVT.

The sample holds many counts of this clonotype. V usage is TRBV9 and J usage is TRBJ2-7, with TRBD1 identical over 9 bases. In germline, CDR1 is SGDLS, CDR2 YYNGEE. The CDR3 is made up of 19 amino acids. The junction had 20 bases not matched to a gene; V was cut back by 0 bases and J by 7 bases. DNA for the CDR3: TGTGCCAGCAGCGTAGCCGACAGGGGGGAGTCTAGCGGAGGGGAAGAGCAGTACTTC. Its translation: CASSVADRGESSGGEEQYF.

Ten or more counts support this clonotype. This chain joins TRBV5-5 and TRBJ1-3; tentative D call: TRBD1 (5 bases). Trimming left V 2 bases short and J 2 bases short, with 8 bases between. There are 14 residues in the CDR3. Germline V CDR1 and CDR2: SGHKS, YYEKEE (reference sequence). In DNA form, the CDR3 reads TGTGCCAGCAGCTTAGTGGGACCTGGAAACACCATATATTTT. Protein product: CASSLVGPGNTIYF.

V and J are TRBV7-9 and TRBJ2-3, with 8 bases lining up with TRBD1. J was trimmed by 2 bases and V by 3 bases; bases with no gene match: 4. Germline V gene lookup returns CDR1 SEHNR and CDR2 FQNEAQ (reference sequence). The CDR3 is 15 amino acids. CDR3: CASSLTGEATDTQYF. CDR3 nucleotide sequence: TGTGCCAGCAGCTTGACAGGGGAGGCCACAGATACGCAGTATTTT.

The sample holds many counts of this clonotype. The CDR3 DNA reads as TGTGCCAGTAGCCCGAGTCTGGGCACTGAAGCTTTCTTT. Translation: CASSPSLGTEAFF. The genes are TRBV19 and TRBJ1-1; D is ambiguous. Germline CDR1 reads LNHDA; CDR2 reads SQIVND (reference sequence). The CDR3 runs 13 residues. Trimming took 6 bases from V and 4 from J, leaving 12 bases between them.

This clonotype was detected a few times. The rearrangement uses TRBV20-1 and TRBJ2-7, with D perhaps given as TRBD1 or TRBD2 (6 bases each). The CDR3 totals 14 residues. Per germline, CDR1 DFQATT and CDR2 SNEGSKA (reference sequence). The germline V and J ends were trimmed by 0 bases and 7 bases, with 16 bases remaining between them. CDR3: CSAREARGAVEQYF. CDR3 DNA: TGCAGTGCTAGAGAGGCAAGGGGGGCGGTTGAGCAGTACTTC.

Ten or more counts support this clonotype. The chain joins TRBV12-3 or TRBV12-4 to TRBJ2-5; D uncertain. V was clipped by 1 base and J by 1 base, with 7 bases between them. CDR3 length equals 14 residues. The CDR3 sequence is CASSLGPSQETQYF. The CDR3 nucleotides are TGTGCCAGCAGTTTAGGGCCCAGCCAAGAGACCCAGTACTTC.

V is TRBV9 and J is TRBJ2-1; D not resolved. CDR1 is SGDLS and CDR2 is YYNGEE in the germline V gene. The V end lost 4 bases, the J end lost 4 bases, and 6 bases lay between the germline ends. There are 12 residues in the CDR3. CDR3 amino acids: CASSPPYNEQFF. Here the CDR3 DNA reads TGTGCCAGCAGCCCCCCATACAATGAGCAGTTCTTC.